One and the same sample provided the 29 T cell receptor beta chains below, sequenced in a study of Ad26.COV2.S vaccination and SARS-CoV-2 variants. Assay: immunoSEQ multiplex PCR; the TCRdb copy retains only in-frame clones and omits some. The data hold 350,000 to 400,000 clones, with about 85% observed a single time. As for treatment: roughly 18 received Ad26.COV2.S at low or high dose, single or two shots; five or six received placebo; per-sample allocation not given. Material that was analyzed had been drawn on day 63 after the first vaccine or placebo injection. The specimen was peripheral blood, collected in a trial of Ad26.COV2.S vaccine versus placebo. The receptors were gathered from a person aged 18-60 years who received the Ad26.COV2.S COVID-19 vaccine or a placebo.

The CDR3 loop reads CASSSSGTASDEQYF. CDR3 nucleotides: TGTGCCAGCAGCTCTAGCGGGACAGCGTCTGACGAGCAGTACTTC. The rearrangement joins TRBV7-2 to TRBJ2-7, with TRBD2 matching over 9 bases. Germline CDR1 reads SGHTA; CDR2 reads FQGNSA. Losses at the gene ends were 4 bases for V and 5 bases for J; bases not matched to a gene: 9. There are 15 residues in the CDR3. Looking up the rest from reference TRBV7-2 and TRBJ2-7 gives the full variable domain: GAGVSQSPSNKVTEKGKDVELRCDPISGHTALYWYRQSLGQGLEFLIYFQGNSAPDKSGLPSDRFSAERTGGSVSTLTIQRTQQEDSAVYLCASSSSGTASDEQYFGPGTRLTVT.

The chain joins TRBV2 to TRBJ1-2, with a tentative D call TRBD1 (5 bases). V was cut by 6 bases and J by 4 bases, with 12 bases left in between. Per germline, CDR1 SNHLY and CDR2 FYNNEI. The CDR3 covers 13 residues. The CDR3 DNA reads TGTGCCAGCAGCGAACAGGCCCTCTATGGCTACACCTTC. It translates to CASSEQALYGYTF.

This sequence joins TRBV6-6 and TRBJ1-1; D unclear. Trimming removed 0 bases at V and 7 bases at J, with 9 bases between. The CDR3 contains 13 residues. Germline V gene sequence: CDR1 MNHNY, CDR2 SVGAGI (reference sequence). CDR3 loop: CASSYSLSVEAFF. As DNA, the CDR3 is TGTGCCAGCAGTTACTCCCTTTCGGTTGAAGCTTTCTTT.

A note on this clone: The same CDR3 can be traced to other DNA sequences in this sample. The CDR3 spells CATSRGSNQPQHF. The CDR3 nucleotides read TGTGCCACCAGCAGAGGTAGCAATCAGCCCCAGCATTTT. The chain joins TRBV15 to TRBJ1-5; D remains unclear. The CDR3 is 13 residues long. The germline CDR1 and CDR2 sequences are LNHNV and YYDKDF (reference sequence). The germline V and J ends were trimmed by 1 base and 0 bases, with 1 base remaining between them.

The chain joins TRBV11-2 to TRBJ1-2; TRBD1 matches 10 bases. Germline V gene data show CDR1 as SGHAT and CDR2 as FQNNGV. The V and J ends lost 1 base and 0 bases, in that order; junction bases with no gene match: 8. This CDR3 is 18 amino acids long. The CDR3 here is CASSLGSTGGPANYGYTF. Written as DNA, the CDR3 is TGTGCCAGCAGCTTAGGGTCGACAGGGGGCCCTGCTAACTATGGCTACACCTTC. Looking up the rest from reference TRBV11-2 and TRBJ1-2 gives the full variable domain: EAGVAQSPRYKIIEKRQSVAFWCNPISGHATLYWYQQILGQGPKLLIQFQNNGVVDDSQLPKDRFSAERLKGVDSTLKIQPAKLEDSAVYLCASSLGSTGGPANYGYTFGSGTRLTVV.

This chain uses TRBV19 with TRBJ1-1; D ambiguous. Trimming removed 3 bases from V and 3 bases from J, with 8 bases in between. Germline CDR1 LNHDA, CDR2 SQIVND (reference sequence). This CDR3 has 13 amino acids. The DNA for the CDR3 is TGTGCCAGTAGTATGGGCTGGGACACTGAAGCTTTCTTT. Translated, it gives CASSMGWDTEAFF.

In DNA form, the CDR3 reads TGTGCCACCGGTCCGAGGACTGGGGCCAACGTCCTGACTTTC. This gives the protein CATGPRTGANVLTF. The V and J genes are TRBV14 and TRBJ2-6; D gene unclear. The CDR3 runs 14 residues. V dropped 10 bases and J dropped 2 bases, with 12 bases sitting between them. Germline-derived CDR1 and CDR2 are SGHDN and FVKESK.

A word on this clone: An end of the junction differs from the germline gene, which may be a read error. The chain is built from TRBV11-3 and TRBJ1-2, with TRBD1 matching over 10 bases. Germline-derived CDR1 and CDR2 are SGHNT and YENEEA. This CDR3 has 13 amino acids. This CDR3 is CASSLRDRGQLQF. CDR3 DNA: TGTGCCAGCAGCCTCCGGGACAGGGGCCAACTACAGTTC.

The V gene is TRBV12-3 or TRBV12-4, the J gene TRBJ2-2; D is unclear. This CDR3 is built from 13 residues. Trimming took 6 bases from V and 3 from J, leaving 8 bases between them. This CDR3 reads CASSLKDTGELFF. The CDR3 DNA reads as TGTGCCAGCAGCCTAAAGGACACCGGGGAGCTGTTTTTT.

The V call is TRBV30, the J call TRBJ1-1; no clear D gene. Deletions cut 4 bases from V and 5 bases from J, with 14 bases between. Germline CDR1 is GTSNPN and CDR2 is SVGIG (reference sequence). The CDR3 has 13 amino acids. CDR3 sequence reads: CAWKVQAATEAFF. CDR3 coding DNA: TGTGCCTGGAAGGTTCAAGCTGCTACTGAAGCTTTCTTT.

Regarding this clone: In the same sample, other DNA sequences code for this CDR3. This chain joins TRBV10-2 and TRBJ1-3, with D possibly being TRBD1 (6 bases). CDR1 and CDR2 from the germline V gene are WSHSY and SAAADI. The CDR3 has 17 amino acids. The DNA for the CDR3 is TGCGCTAGTTCCTCTTTTTCCAGGGGATACTCTGGAAACACCATATATTTT. Protein product: CASSSFSRGYSGNTIYF.

This clone was seen a single time. The V and J genes are TRBV6-5 and TRBJ2-7, with D hard to call. V was clipped by 2 bases and J by 2 bases, with 10 bases between them. CDR3 length: 14 residues. The germline V gene has CDR1 MNHEY and CDR2 SVGAGI. CDR3 DNA sequence: TGTGCCAGCAGTTACAGGGTAGCAACCTACGAGCAGTACTTC. Its protein is CASSYRVATYEQYF.

The J gene is TRBJ2-5, the V gene TRBV7-2, with TRBD2 as a possible D gene (5 bases). This CDR3 is 15 amino acids long. Trimming took off 0 bases at V and 5 bases at J, with 13 bases between the two ends. Germline loops: CDR1 SGHTA, CDR2 FQGNSA. The CDR3 here is CASSLAADYSETQYF. DNA for the CDR3: TGTGCCAGCAGCTTAGCCGCTGACTATTCCGAGACCCAGTACTTC.

The J gene is TRBJ2-1, the V gene TRBV23-1; 9 bases fit TRBD2. TRBV23-1 is annotated as an ORF whose role is uncertain. CDR3 length: 15 amino acids. V shed 6 bases, J shed 8 bases, and the junction held 11 bases outside the gene matches. This CDR3 is CASSPESGGMDEQFF. In DNA form, the CDR3 reads TGCGCCAGCAGCCCCGAGAGCGGGGGGATGGATGAGCAGTTCTTC.

The CDR3 loop reads CASSPAEGYNEQFF. The CDR3 coding sequence is TGTGCCAGTAGCCCGGCGGAAGGGTACAATGAGCAGTTCTTC. The rearrangement joins TRBV19 to TRBJ2-1; D is unresolved. The germline CDR1 and CDR2 sequences are LNHDA and SQIVND (reference sequence). Trimming left V 6 bases short and J 4 bases short, with 13 bases between. This CDR3 region has 14 residues.

J is TRBJ1-1 and V is TRBV2; the D gene is possibly TRBD1 (5 bases). The length of the CDR3 is 17 residues. Deletions cut 4 bases from V and 3 bases from J, with 21 bases between. CDR1 is SNHLY, CDR2 FYNNEI, per germline. The CDR3 region is CASSGGWAPRGDTEAFF. The CDR3 DNA sequence: TGTGCCAGCAGTGGGGGGTGGGCCCCCCGTGGGGACACTGAAGCTTTCTTT. The full variable domain, its missing parts supplied by reference TRBV2 and TRBJ1-1, is EPEVTQTPSHQVTQMGQEVILRCVPISNHLYFYWYRQILGQKVEFLVSFYNNEISEKSEIFDDQFSVERPDGSNFTLKIRSTKLEDSAMYFCASSGGWAPRGDTEAFFGQGTRLTVV.

The chain has TRBV2 and TRBJ2-7; 7 bases align to TRBD2. CDR3 length: 14 residues. CDR1 SNHLY and CDR2 FYNNEI come from the germline V gene. Germline trimming cut 8 bases from V and 4 bases from J; bases unmatched to any gene: 11. CDR3 in amino acids: CASHRGGRGYEQYF. In DNA, the CDR3 is TGTGCCAGCCACCGGGGAGGGAGAGGGTACGAGCAGTACTTC. Together with reference TRBV2 and TRBJ2-7, the CDR3 gives the full variable domain: EPEVTQTPSHQVTQMGQEVILRCVPISNHLYFYWYRQILGQKVEFLVSFYNNEISEKSEIFDDQFSVERPDGSNFTLKIRSTKLEDSAMYFCASHRGGRGYEQYFGPGTRLTVT.

This clone was counted many times. The J gene is TRBJ1-2, the V gene TRBV7-2; the D is unclear. This CDR3 contains 12 residues. Trimming pared 5 bases from V and 9 bases from J, leaving 13 bases between. The germline gives CDR1 SGHTA, CDR2 FQGNSA. Here the CDR3 reads CASSLTINSYTF. Here the CDR3 DNA reads TGTGCCAGCAGCCTCACCATTAACAGCTACACCTTC.

J is TRBJ2-5 and V is TRBV4-1, with TRBD2 identical over 7 bases. The J segment lost 7 bases and the V segment lost 0 bases, leaving 20 bases of the junction unmatched. Per the germline V gene, CDR1 is MGHRA and CDR2 is YSYEKL. The CDR3 extends over 19 amino acids. CDR3 DNA: TGCGCCAGCAGCCAAGATCTCGTGACTAGCAGAACCCGGTGGGGGACCCAGTACTTC. Its protein product is CASSQDLVTSRTRWGTQYF.

This rearrangement joins TRBV3-1 (or the pseudogene TRBV3-2) to TRBJ2-2; D is unclear. Germline values: CDR1 LGHDT, CDR2 YNNKEL (reference sequence). CDR3 length equals 15 residues. Trimming shortened V by 0 bases and J by 4 bases, and 9 bases separated the two germline ends. In DNA, the CDR3 is TGTGCCAGCAGCCAAGATGAAAGAGCCACCGGGGAGCTGTTTTTT. This translates into CASSQDERATGELFF.

The chain links TRBV6-5 to TRBJ1-2; 7 bases line up with TRBD1. The CDR3 consists of 14 residues. V was pared by 7 bases and J by 4 bases, with 9 bases of the junction left unmatched. The germline gives CDR1 MNHEY, CDR2 SVGAGI. The CDR3 region is CASTNRDSPYGYTF. CDR3 in DNA: TGTGCCAGCACCAACCGGGACAGCCCCTATGGCTACACCTTC.

This clone was picked up one time. This chain connects TRBV19 to TRBJ1-5; 7 bases agree with TRBD1. With V trimmed by 8 bases and J by 5 bases, 9 bases remained unmatched. Germline V gene data show CDR1 as LNHDA and CDR2 as SQIVND (reference sequence). The CDR3 extends over 14 amino acids. CDR3 coding DNA: TGTGCCAGTGCCGACAGGGCTTCGGATCAGCCCCAGCATTTT. Translated, it gives CASADRASDQPQHF.

The chain links TRBV18 to TRBJ2-3; a weak D match, TRBD1 (6 bases). The CDR3 length is 16 residues. Germline lookup yields CDR1 KGHSH and CDR2 LQKENI. The ends were cut back, 3 bases at V and 6 bases at J, with 19 bases in the middle. The CDR3 reads CASSPSRTGSMDTQYF. The CDR3 region has the DNA TGTGCCAGCTCACCCTCAAGAACAGGGTCGATGGATACGCAGTATTTT. Complete variable domain (other parts from reference TRBV18 and TRBJ2-3): NAGVMQNPRHLVRRRGQEARLRCSPMKGHSHVYWYRQLPEEGLKFMVYLQKENIIDESGMPKERFSAEFPKEGPSILRIQQVVRGDSAAYFCASSPSRTGSMDTQYFGPGTRLTVL.

This chain joins TRBV6-5 and TRBJ1-4, with 7 bases identical to TRBD1. Trimming took 7 bases from V and 6 from J; bases not matched to a gene: 8. The CDR3 consists of 14 residues. The germline CDR1 and CDR2 sequences are MNHEY and SVGAGI. This CDR3 reads CASIPPDRDEKLFF. Here the CDR3 DNA reads TGTGCCAGCATCCCCCCTGACAGGGATGAAAAACTGTTTTTT.

The rearrangement uses TRBV27 and TRBJ2-3; possibly TRBD2 for D (5 bases). V gave up 6 bases and J gave up 1 base, with 20 bases separating them. The CDR3 has 17 amino acids. CDR1 MNHEY and CDR2 SMNVEV come from the germline V gene (reference sequence). CDR3 loop: CASRARAAPSRTDTQYF. In DNA, the CDR3 is TGTGCCAGCAGGGCGCGGGCCGCACCCTCTCGCACAGATACGCAGTATTTT.

The chain links TRBV24-1 to TRBJ1-2; TRBD1 might be the D (5 bases). The CDR3 spans 12 residues. The V end lost 4 bases, the J end lost 8 bases, and 10 bases lay between the germline ends. Germline CDR1 reads KGHDR; CDR2 reads SFDVKD. As DNA, the CDR3 is TGTGCCACCAGTGACGCGCAGGGAGGCTACACCTTC. As protein: CATSDAQGGYTF.

The chain is built from TRBV20-1 and TRBJ2-1; TRBD2 might be the D (7 bases). The germline CDR1 and CDR2 sequences are DFQATT and SNEGSKA (reference sequence). This CDR3 region has 10 residues. V lost 7 bases to trimming and J lost 8 bases, with 9 bases between them. The CDR3 nucleotides are TGCAGTGGGGGGGGCGATGAGCAGTTCTTC. Translated: CSGGGDEQFF.

This chain uses TRBV9 with TRBJ1-4; 7 bases align to TRBD1. This CDR3 region has 18 residues. V gave up 0 bases and J gave up 0 bases; unmatched junction bases: 8. From germline, CDR1 is SGDLS and CDR2 YYNGEE. CDR3 amino acids: CASSVATGGQATNEKLFF. DNA for the CDR3: TGTGCCAGCAGCGTAGCTACAGGAGGACAGGCAACTAATGAAAAACTGTTTTTT.

The chain links TRBV6-5 to TRBJ1-5; D unresolved. The length of the CDR3 is 14 residues. Germline loops: CDR1 MNHEY, CDR2 SVGAGI. V lost 10 bases and J lost 6, with 19 bases in between. CDR3 sequence (DNA): TGTGCCACCAGACTCCTAGAGGGAGGTCAGCCCCAGCATTTT. Its protein product is CATRLLEGGQPQHF.